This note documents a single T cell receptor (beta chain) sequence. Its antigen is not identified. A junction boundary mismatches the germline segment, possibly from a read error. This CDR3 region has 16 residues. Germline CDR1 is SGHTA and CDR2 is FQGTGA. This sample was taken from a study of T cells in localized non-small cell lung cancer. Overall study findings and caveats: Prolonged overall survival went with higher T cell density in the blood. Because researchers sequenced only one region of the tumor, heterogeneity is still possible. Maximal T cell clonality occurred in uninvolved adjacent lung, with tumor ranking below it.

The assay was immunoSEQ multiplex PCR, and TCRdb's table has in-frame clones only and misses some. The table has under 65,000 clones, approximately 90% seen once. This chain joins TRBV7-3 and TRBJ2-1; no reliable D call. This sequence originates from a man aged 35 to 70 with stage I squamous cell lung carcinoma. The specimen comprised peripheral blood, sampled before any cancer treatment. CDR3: CASSLTRTHSYNEQFF. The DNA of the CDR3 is TGTGCCAGCAGTTTAACACGGACCCATTCCTACAATGAGCAGTTCTTC.